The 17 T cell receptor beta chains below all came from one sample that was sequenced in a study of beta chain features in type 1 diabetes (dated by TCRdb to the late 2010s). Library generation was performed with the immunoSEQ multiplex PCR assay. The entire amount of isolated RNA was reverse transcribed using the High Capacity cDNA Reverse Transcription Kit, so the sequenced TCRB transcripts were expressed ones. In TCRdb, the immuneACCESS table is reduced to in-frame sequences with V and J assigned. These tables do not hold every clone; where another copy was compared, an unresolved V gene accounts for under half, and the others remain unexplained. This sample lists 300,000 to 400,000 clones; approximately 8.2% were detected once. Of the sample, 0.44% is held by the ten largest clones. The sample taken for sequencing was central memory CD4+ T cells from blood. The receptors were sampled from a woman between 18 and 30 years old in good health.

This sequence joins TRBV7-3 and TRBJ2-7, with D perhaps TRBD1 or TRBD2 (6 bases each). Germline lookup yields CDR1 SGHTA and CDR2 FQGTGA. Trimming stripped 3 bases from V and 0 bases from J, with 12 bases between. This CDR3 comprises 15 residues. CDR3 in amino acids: CASSLAGGSSYEQYF. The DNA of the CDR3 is TGTGCCAGCAGCTTGGCCGGGGGCAGCTCCTACGAGCAGTACTTC.

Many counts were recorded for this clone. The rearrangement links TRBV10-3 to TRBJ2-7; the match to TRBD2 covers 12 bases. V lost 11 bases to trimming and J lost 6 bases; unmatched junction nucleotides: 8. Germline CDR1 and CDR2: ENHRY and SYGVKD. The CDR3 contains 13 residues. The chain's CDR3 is CAARLAGASEQYF. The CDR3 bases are TGTGCCGCTAGACTAGCGGGAGCCTCCGAGCAGTACTTC.

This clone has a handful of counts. This CDR3 is CASTSTVGVNTEAFF. The CDR3 DNA follows: TGTGCCAGCACGTCAACGGTTGGGGTGAACACTGAAGCTTTCTTT. V usage is TRBV7-2 and J usage is TRBJ1-1; D uncertain. This CDR3 region has 15 residues. CDR1 is SGHTA, CDR2 FQGNSA, per germline. Trimming took 7 bases from V and 0 from J, leaving 15 bases between them.

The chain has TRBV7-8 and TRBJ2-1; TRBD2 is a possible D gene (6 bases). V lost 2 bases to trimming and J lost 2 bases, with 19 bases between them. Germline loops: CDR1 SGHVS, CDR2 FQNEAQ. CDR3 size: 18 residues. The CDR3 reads CASSLLGGPSSAYNEQFF. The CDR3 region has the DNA TGTGCCAGCAGCTTATTAGGAGGGCCCTCCAGCGCCTACAATGAGCAGTTCTTC.

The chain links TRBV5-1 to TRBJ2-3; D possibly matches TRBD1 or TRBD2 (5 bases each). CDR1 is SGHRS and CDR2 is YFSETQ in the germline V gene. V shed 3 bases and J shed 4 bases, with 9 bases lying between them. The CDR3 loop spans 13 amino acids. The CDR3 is CASSYGAPDTQYF. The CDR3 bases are TGCGCCAGCAGCTACGGGGCCCCAGATACGCAGTATTTT.

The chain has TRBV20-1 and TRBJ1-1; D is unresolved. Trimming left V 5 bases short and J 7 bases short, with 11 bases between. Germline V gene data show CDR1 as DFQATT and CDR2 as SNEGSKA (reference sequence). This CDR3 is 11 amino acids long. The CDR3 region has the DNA TGCAGTGCTTCGACAAACCATGAAGCTTTCTTT. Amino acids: CSASTNHEAFF.

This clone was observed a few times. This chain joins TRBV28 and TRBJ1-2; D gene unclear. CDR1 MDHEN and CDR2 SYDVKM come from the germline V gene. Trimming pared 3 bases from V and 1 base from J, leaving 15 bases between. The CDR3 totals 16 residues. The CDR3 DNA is TGTGCCAGCAGTTTGCAAAGCGCGTGGGGTAACTATGGCTACACCTTC. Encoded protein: CASSLQSAWGNYGYTF.

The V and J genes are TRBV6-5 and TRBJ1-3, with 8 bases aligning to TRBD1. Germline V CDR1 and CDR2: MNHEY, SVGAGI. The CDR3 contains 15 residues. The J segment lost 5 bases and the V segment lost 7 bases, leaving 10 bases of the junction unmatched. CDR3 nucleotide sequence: TGTGCCAGCAAGAAAGGACAGGGCAGAAGAAACACCATATATTTT. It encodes CASKKGQGRRNTIYF.

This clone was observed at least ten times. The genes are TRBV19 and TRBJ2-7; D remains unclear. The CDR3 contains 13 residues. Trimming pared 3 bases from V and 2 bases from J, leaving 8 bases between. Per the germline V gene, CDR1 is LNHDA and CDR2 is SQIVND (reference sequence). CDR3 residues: CASSIPGPYEQYF. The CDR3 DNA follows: TGTGCCAGTAGTATCCCGGGCCCCTACGAGCAGTACTTC. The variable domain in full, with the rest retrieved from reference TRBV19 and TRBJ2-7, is DGGITQSPKYLFRKEGQNVTLSCEQNLNHDAMYWYRQDPGQGLRLIYYSQIVNDFQKGDIAEGYSVSREKKESFPLTVTSAQKNPTAFYLCASSIPGPYEQYFGPGTRLTVT.

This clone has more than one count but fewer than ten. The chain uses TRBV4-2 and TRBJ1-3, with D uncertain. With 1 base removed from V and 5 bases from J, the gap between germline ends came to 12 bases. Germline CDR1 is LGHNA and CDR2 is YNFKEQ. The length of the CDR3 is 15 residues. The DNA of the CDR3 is TGTGCCAGCAGCCAAGTCCGGACCGAGAGAAACACCATATATTTT. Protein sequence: CASSQVRTERNTIYF.

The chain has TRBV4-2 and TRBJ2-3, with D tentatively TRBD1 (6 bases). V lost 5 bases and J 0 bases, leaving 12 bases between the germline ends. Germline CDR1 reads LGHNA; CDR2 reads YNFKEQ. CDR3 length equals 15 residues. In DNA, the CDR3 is TGTGCCAGCAGCTCTGTACAGGGAAGCACAGATACGCAGTATTTT. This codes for CASSSVQGSTDTQYF.

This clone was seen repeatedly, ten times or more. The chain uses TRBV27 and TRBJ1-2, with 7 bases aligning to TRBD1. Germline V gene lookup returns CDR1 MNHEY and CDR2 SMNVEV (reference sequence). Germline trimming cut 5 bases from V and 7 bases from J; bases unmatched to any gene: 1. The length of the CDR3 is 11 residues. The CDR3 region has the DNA TGTGCCAGCAGTGCAGGGGGTGGCTACACCTTC. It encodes CASSAGGGYTF.

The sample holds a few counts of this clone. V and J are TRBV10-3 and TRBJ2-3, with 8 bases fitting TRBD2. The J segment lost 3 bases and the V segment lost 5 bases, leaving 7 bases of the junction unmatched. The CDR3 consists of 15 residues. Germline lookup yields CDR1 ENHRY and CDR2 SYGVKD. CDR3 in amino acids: CAISKASGQTDTQYF. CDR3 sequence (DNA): TGTGCCATCAGTAAGGCTAGCGGGCAGACAGATACGCAGTATTTT.

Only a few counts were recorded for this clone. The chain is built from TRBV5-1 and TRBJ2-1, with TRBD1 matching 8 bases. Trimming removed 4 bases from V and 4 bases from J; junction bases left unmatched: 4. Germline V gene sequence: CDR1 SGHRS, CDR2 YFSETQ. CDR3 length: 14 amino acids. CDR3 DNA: TGCGCCAGCAGCGAGGGACAGGCTTACAATGAGCAGTTCTTC. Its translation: CASSEGQAYNEQFF.

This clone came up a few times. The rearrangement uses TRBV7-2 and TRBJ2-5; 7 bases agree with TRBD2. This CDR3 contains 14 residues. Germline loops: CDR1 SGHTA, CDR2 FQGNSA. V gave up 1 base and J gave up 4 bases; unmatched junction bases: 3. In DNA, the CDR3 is TGTGCCAGCAGCTTAGTGTGGGGGGGAGAGACCCAGTACTTC. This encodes CASSLVWGGETQYF.

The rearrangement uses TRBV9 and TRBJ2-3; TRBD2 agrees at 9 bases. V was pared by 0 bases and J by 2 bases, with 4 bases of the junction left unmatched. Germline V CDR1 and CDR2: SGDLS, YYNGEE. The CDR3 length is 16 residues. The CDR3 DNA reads TGTGCCAGCAGCGTAGGCGCTAGCGGGAACACAGATACGCAGTATTTT. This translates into CASSVGASGNTDTQYF.

The CDR3 spells CASRWTGGMDTQYF. The CDR3 DNA reads as TGCGCCAGCAGGTGGACAGGGGGCATGGATACGCAGTATTTT. This chain uses TRBV10-2 with TRBJ2-3; 11 bases fit TRBD1. The germline V gene has CDR1 WSHSY and CDR2 SAAADI. Trimming at V came to 6 bases and at J to 6 bases, leaving 5 bases not matched to a gene. The CDR3 is made up of 14 amino acids.